The next 5 T cell receptor beta chains were all read from a single sample in a study of blood T cell repertoires in COVID-19. TCRdb keeps only in-frame clones here, not all; method: immunoSEQ multiplex PCR. The sample records 130,000 to 150,000 clones, 80% to 90% being singletons. The sample was peripheral blood. The receptors were sampled from a woman in her forties or fifties with active or convalescent COVID-19.

V and J are TRBV7-2 and TRBJ2-1; 8 bases agree with TRBD2. The germline gives CDR1 SGHTA, CDR2 FQGNSA. The CDR3 length is 14 residues. With V trimmed by 6 bases and J by 7 bases, 8 bases remained unmatched. CDR3 DNA sequence: TGTGCCAGCAGTTCTGGACTAGCCGTGAATGAGCAGTTCTTC. Its protein is CASSSGLAVNEQFF.

The rearrangement uses TRBV7-9 and TRBJ1-1; 7 nucleotides match TRBD1. V was clipped by 0 bases and J by 1 base; unmatched bases: 2. Germline V gene data show CDR1 as SEHNR and CDR2 as FQNEAQ (reference sequence). The CDR3 consists of 15 residues. CDR3 sequence: CASSLAQGTNTEAFF. The CDR3 nucleotides read TGTGCCAGCAGCTTAGCACAGGGGACGAACACTGAAGCTTTCTTT.

The genes are TRBV7-2 and TRBJ2-5; D is uncertain. The V end was cut by 1 base, the J end by 5 bases, with 14 bases between. Germline V gene sequence: CDR1 SGHTA, CDR2 FQGNSA. CDR3 length: 15 amino acids. CDR3: CASSLVSQLGETQYF. In DNA, the CDR3 is TGTGCCAGCAGCTTAGTTTCCCAGCTCGGGGAGACCCAGTACTTC.

The V gene is TRBV27, the J gene TRBJ1-2, with TRBD1 identical over 7 bases. Germline assignment: CDR1 MNHEY and CDR2 SMNVEV (reference sequence). After removal of 0 bases from V and 5 bases from J, the junction contained 3 bases not matched to a gene. This CDR3 has 14 amino acids. CDR3 region: CASSLSRQGYGYTF. The CDR3 DNA sequence: TGTGCCAGCAGTTTATCCCGACAGGGATATGGCTACACCTTC.

The chain couples TRBV5-8 to TRBJ1-5, with a tentative D call TRBD1 (5 bases). Germline V gene sequence: CDR1 SGHTS, CDR2 YDEGEE. The CDR3 is made up of 13 amino acids. With 2 bases removed from V and 6 bases from J, the gap between germline ends came to 9 bases. The CDR3 DNA reads as TGTGCCAGCAGCTTTCAGGGTCCTCAGCCCCAGCATTTT. It translates to CASSFQGPQPQHF.